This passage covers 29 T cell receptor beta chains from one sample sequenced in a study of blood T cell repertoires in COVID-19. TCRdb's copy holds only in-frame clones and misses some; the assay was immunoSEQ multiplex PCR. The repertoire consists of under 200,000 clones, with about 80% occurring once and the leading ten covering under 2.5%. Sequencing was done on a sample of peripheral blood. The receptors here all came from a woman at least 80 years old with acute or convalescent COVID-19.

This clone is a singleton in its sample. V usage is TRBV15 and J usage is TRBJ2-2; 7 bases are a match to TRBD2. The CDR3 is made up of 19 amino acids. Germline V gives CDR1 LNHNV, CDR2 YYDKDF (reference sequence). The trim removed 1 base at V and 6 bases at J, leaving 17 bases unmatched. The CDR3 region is CATSRGLVFGGGPSGELFF. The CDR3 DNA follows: TGTGCCACCAGCAGAGGCCTCGTATTCGGGGGAGGGCCCTCCGGGGAGCTGTTTTTT.

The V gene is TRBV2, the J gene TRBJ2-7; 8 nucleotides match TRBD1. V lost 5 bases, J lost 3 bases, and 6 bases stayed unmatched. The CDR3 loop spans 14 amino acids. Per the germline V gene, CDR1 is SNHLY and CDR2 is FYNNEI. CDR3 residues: CASSQRTGSYEQYF. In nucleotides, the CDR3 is TGTGCCAGCAGTCAAAGGACAGGGAGCTACGAGCAGTACTTC.

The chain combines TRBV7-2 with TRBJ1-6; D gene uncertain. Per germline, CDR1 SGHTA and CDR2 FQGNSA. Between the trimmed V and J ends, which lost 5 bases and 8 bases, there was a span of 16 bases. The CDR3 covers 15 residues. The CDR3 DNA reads TGTGCCAGCAGCGAATCAACATCGGGTGATTCACCCCTCCACTTT. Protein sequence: CASSESTSGDSPLHF.

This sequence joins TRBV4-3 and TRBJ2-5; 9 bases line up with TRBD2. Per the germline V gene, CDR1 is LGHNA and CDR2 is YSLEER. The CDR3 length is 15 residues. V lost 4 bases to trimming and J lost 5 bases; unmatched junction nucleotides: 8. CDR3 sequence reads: CASSLSSGGVETQYF. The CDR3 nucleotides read TGCGCCAGCAGCCTCAGTAGCGGGGGAGTTGAGACCCAGTACTTC.

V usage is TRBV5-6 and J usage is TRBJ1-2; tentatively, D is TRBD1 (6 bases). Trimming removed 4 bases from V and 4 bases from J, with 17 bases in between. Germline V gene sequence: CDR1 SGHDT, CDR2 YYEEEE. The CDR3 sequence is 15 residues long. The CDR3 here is CASSRRLPGAYGYTF. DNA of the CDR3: TGTGCCAGCAGCCGGAGACTTCCAGGGGCCTATGGCTACACCTTC.

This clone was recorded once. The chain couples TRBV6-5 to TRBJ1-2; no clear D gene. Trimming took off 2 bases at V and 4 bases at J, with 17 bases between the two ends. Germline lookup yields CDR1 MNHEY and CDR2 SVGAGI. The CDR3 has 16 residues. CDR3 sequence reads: CASSYQVSVSGYGYTF. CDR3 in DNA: TGTGCCAGCAGTTACCAAGTCTCCGTCTCGGGCTATGGCTACACCTTC.

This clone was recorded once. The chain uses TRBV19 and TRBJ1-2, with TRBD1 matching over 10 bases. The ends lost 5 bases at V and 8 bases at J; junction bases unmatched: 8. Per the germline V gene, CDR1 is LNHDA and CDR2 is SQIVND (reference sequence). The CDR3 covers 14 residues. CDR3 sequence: CASSAGQGGFGYTF. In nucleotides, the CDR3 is TGTGCCAGTAGTGCCGGACAGGGGGGATTCGGCTACACCTTC.

The CDR3 loop is CASSYSGQGTENTIYF. CDR3 coding DNA: TGTGCCAGCAGTTACTCGGGACAGGGGACGGAAAACACCATATATTTT. J is TRBJ1-3 and V is TRBV6-5; 10 bases agree with TRBD1. With 0 bases clipped from V and 6 bases from J, the junction kept 5 bases outside the gene matches. CDR1 MNHEY and CDR2 SVGAGI come from the germline V gene. The CDR3 runs 16 residues.

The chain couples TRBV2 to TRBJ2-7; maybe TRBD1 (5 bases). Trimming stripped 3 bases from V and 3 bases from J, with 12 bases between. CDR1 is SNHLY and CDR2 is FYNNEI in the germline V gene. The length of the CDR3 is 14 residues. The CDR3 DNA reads TGTGCCAGCAGTGACCGGGCTAGGGGCTACGAGCAGTACTTC. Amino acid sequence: CASSDRARGYEQYF.

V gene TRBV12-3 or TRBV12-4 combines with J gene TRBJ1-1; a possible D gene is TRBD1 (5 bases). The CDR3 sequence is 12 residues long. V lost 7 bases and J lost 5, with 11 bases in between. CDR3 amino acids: CASTMAGTEAFF. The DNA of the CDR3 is TGTGCCAGCACCATGGCAGGGACTGAAGCTTTCTTT.

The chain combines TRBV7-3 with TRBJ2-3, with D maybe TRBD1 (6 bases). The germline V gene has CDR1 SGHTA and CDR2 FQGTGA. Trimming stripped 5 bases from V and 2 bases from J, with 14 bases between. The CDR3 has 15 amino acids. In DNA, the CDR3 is TGTGCCAGCAGCCTGGGGACATTTTACACAGATACGCAGTATTTT. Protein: CASSLGTFYTDTQYF.

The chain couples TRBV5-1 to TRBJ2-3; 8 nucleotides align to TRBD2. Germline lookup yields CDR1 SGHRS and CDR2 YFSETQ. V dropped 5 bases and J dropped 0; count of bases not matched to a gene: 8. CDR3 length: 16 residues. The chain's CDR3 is CASRSSGGYSTDTQYF. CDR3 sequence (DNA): TGCGCCAGCAGATCCAGCGGGGGTTATAGCACAGATACGCAGTATTTT.

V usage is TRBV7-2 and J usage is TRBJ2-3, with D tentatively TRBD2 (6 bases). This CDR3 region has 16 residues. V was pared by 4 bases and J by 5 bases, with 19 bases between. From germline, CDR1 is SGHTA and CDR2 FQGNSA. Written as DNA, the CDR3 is TGTGCCAGCAGCTCGGGACTTTCTTCTGTAGGAGATACGCAGTATTTT. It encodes CASSSGLSSVGDTQYF. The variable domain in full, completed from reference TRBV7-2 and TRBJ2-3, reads GAGVSQSPSNKVTEKGKDVELRCDPISGHTALYWYRQSLGQGLEFLIYFQGNSAPDKSGLPSDRFSAERTGGSVSTLTIQRTQQEDSAVYLCASSSGLSSVGDTQYFGPGTRLTVL.

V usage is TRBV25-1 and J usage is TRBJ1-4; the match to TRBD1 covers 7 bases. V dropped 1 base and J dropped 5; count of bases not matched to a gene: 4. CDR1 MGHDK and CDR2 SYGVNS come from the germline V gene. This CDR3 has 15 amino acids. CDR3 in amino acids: CASSESGTDNEKLFF. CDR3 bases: TGTGCCAGCAGTGAATCGGGGACAGACAATGAAAAACTGTTTTTT.

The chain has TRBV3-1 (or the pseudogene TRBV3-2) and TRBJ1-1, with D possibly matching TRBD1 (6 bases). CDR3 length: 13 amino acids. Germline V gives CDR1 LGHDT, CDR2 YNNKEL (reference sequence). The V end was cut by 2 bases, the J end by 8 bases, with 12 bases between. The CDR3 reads CASSQIGTFEAFF. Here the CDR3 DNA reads TGTGCCAGCAGCCAAATCGGGACATTCGAAGCTTTCTTT.

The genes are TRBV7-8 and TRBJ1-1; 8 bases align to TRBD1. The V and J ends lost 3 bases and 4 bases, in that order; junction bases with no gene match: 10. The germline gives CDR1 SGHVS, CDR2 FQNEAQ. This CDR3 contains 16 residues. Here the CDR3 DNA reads TGTGCCAGCAGCTTGAGACCGGGACAGGCAACCACTGAAGCTTTCTTT. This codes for CASSLRPGQATTEAFF.

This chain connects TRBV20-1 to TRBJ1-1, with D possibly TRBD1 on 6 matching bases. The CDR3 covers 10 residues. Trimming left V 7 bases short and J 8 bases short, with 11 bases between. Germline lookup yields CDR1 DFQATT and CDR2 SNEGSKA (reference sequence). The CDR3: CSGPDREAFF. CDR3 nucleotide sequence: TGCAGTGGCCCCGACAGGGAAGCTTTCTTT.

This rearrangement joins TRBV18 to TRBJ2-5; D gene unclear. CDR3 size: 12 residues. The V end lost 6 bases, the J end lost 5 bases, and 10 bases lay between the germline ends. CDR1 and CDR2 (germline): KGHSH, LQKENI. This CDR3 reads CASSQVSETQYF. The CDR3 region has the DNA TGTGCCAGCTCCCAAGTAAGCGAGACCCAGTACTTC.

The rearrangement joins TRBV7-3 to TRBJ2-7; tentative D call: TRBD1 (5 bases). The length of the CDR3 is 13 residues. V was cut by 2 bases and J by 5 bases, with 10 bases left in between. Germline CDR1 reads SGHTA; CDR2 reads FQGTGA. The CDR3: CASSLDRTDEQYF. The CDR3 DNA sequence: TGTGCCAGCAGCTTAGACAGAACGGACGAGCAGTACTTC.

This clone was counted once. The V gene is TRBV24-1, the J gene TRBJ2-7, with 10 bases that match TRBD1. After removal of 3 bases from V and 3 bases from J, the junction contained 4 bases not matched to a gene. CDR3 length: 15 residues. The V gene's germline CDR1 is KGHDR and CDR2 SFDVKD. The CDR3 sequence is CATSDPRTGGYEQYF. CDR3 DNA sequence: TGTGCCACCAGTGATCCCCGGACAGGGGGCTACGAGCAGTACTTC.

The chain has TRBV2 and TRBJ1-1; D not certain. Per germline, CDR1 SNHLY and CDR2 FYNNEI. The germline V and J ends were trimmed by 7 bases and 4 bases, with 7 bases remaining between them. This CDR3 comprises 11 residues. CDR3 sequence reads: CASTFSTEAFF. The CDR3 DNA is TGTGCCAGCACGTTCTCCACTGAAGCTTTCTTT.

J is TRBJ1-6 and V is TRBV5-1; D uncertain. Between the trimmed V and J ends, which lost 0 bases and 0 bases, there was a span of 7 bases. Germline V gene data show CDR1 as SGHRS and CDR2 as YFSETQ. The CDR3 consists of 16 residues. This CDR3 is CASSLAGSSYNSPLHF. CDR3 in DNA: TGCGCCAGCAGCTTGGCCGGGAGCTCCTATAATTCACCCCTCCACTTT.

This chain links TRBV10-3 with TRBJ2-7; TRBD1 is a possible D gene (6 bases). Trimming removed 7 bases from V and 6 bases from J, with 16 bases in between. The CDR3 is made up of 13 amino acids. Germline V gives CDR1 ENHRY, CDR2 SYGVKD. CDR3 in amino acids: CAITGTRDGEQYF. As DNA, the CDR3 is TGTGCCATCACCGGGACAAGGGACGGCGAGCAGTACTTC.

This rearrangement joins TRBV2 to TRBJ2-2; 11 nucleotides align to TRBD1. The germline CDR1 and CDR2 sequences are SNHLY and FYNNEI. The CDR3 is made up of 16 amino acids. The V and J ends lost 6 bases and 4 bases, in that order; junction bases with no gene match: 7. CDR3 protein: CASSAGQGALTGELFF. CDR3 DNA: TGTGCCAGCAGCGCAGGACAGGGGGCGCTCACCGGGGAGCTGTTTTTT.

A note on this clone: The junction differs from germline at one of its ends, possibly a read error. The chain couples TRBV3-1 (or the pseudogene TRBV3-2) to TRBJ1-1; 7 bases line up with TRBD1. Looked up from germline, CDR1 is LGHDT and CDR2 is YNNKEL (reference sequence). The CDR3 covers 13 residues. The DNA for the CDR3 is TGTGCCAGCAGCCCGACAGGGAACAGTGAAGCTTTCTTT. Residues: CASSPTGNSEAFF.

The CDR3 nucleotides read TGTGCCAGCAGCCGGGACTTCGGGGCTACCGGGGAGCTGTTTTTT. Translation: CASSRDFGATGELFF. J is TRBJ2-2 and V is TRBV7-2; D is perhaps TRBD2 (6 bases). Between the trimmed V and J ends, which lost 5 bases and 5 bases, there was a span of 15 bases. This CDR3 region has 15 residues. CDR1 is SGHTA and CDR2 is FQGNSA in the germline V gene.

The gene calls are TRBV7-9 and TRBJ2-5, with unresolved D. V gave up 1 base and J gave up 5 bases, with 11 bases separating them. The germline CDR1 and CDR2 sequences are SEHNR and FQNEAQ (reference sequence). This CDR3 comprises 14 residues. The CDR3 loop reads CASSLGDLRETQYF. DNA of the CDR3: TGTGCCAGCAGCTTAGGTGATTTGCGGGAGACCCAGTACTTC.

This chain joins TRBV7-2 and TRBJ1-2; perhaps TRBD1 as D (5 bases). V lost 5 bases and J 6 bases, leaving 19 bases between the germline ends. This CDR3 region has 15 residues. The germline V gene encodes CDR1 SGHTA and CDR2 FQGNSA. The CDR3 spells CASSPDYGAQNGYTF. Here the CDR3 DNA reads TGTGCCAGCAGCCCGGACTACGGGGCGCAAAATGGCTACACCTTC.

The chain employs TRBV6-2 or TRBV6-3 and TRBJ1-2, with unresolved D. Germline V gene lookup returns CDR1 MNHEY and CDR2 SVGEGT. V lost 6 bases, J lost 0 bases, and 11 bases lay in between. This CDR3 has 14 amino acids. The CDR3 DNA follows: TGTGCCAGCAGCCGCTCGCACTCTAACTATGGCTACACCTTC. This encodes CASSRSHSNYGYTF.